The next 21 T cell receptor beta chains were all read from a single sample in a study of cytomegalovirus exposure and HLA in healthy donors. 13 Jbeta primers and 60 Vbeta primers were used for the PCR. Produced via immunoSEQ multiplex PCR; TCRdb's table is partial and in-frame only. The sample includes around 160,000 clones, 73% of them seen just once. Sequenced: PBMCs. Receptors originate from a young woman in good health and CMV-seronegative.

A single count supports this clone. This rearrangement joins TRBV11-2 to TRBJ2-7, with unresolved D. The germline V gene encodes CDR1 SGHAT and CDR2 FQNNGV. There are 15 residues in the CDR3. Deletions cut 3 bases from V and 0 bases from J, with 12 bases between. In DNA, the CDR3 is TGTGCCAGCAGCTTGAACAGTTCTCCCTCCTACGAGCAGTACGTC. Translating gives CASSLNSSPSYEQYV.

In DNA, the CDR3 is TGTGCCAGCAGCGTAAAGCACTCAGGGGTCGGACTCTACGAGCAGTACTTC. Amino acid sequence: CASSVKHSGVGLYEQYF. The chain recombines TRBV5-5 with TRBJ2-7; D is possibly TRBD1 (6 bases). With 4 bases removed from V and 3 bases from J, the gap between germline ends came to 23 bases. CDR1 and CDR2 (germline): SGHKS, YYEKEE (reference sequence). The CDR3 covers 17 residues. Based on the CDR3 plus reference TRBV5-5 and TRBJ2-7, the full variable domain is DAGVTQSPTHLIKTRGQQVTLRCSPISGHKSVSWYQQVLGQGPQFIFQYYEKEERGRGNFPDRFSARQFPNYSSELNVNALLLGDSALYLCASSVKHSGVGLYEQYFGPGTRLTVT.

The chain carries TRBV5-4 and TRBJ1-2; no reliable D call. The CDR3 has 15 amino acids. Deletions cut 5 bases from V and 0 bases from J, with 14 bases between. CDR1 and CDR2 from the germline V gene are SGHNT and YYREEE (reference sequence). The CDR3 protein is CASRREAGSNYGYTF. In DNA form, the CDR3 reads TGTGCCAGCAGACGGGAGGCAGGATCTAACTATGGCTACACCTTC.

With regard to this clone: This sample also contains other DNA sequences that code for the same CDR3. The chain uses TRBV7-2 and TRBJ2-5; no reliable D call. V lost 4 bases and J lost 3, with 3 bases in between. The CDR3 has 11 residues. CDR1 is SGHTA and CDR2 is FQGNSA in the germline V gene. CDR3 amino acids: CASSSKETQYF. The CDR3 DNA sequence: TGTGCCAGCAGCTCTAAAGAGACCCAGTACTTC.

The CDR3 is CSVYPRATNYGYTF. The CDR3, as DNA: TGCAGCGTTTATCCCAGGGCCACAAACTATGGCTACACCTTC. The chain employs TRBV29-1 and TRBJ1-2, with D maybe TRBD1 (5 bases). Germline V gene data show CDR1 as SQVTM and CDR2 as ANQGSEA. Trimming removed 5 bases from V and 2 bases from J, with 15 bases in between. This CDR3 comprises 14 residues. Combining the CDR3 with reference TRBV29-1 and TRBJ1-2 gives the whole variable domain SAVISQKPSRDICQRGTSLTIQCQVDSQVTMMFWYRQQPGQSLTLIATANQGSEATYESGFVIDKFPISRPNLTFSTLTVSNMSPEDSSIYLCSVYPRATNYGYTFGSGTRLTVV.

The CDR3: CASSSGTQKNTIYF. CDR3 nucleotide sequence: TGTGCCAGCAGTTCCGGGACACAGAAAAACACCATATATTTT. The rearrangement links TRBV2 to TRBJ1-3, with D perhaps TRBD1 (6 bases). The CDR3 loop spans 14 amino acids. The V and J ends lost 5 bases and 6 bases respectively, with 14 bases between them. Germline CDR1 is SNHLY and CDR2 is FYNNEI. The full variable domain, its missing parts supplied by reference TRBV2 and TRBJ1-3, is EPEVTQTPSHQVTQMGQEVILRCVPISNHLYFYWYRQILGQKVEFLVSFYNNEISEKSEIFDDQFSVERPDGSNFTLKIRSTKLEDSAMYFCASSSGTQKNTIYFGEGSWLTVV.

The chain links TRBV28 to TRBJ1-1; TRBD1 might be the D (5 bases). Germline CDR1 and CDR2: MDHEN and SYDVKM. CDR3 length: 13 residues. Trimming cost V 2 bases and J 1 base, with 5 bases left between them. The CDR3 nucleotides are TGTGCCAGCAGTTTACAGGGGAACACTGAAGCTTTCTTT. The encoded protein is CASSLQGNTEAFF. Variable domain in full (rest from reference TRBV28 and TRBJ1-1): DVKVTQSSRYLVKRTGEKVFLECVQDMDHENMFWYRQDPGLGLRLIYFSYDVKMKEKGDIPEGYSVSREKKERFSLILESASTNQTSMYLCASSLQGNTEAFFGQGTRLTVV.

The chain recombines TRBV2 with TRBJ2-1; D unresolved. The CDR3 is 12 residues long. Germline CDR1 is SNHLY and CDR2 is FYNNEI. V lost 8 bases to trimming and J lost 6 bases, with 11 bases between them. CDR3 in DNA: TGTGCCAGCCAAAAAAACGGCAATGAGCAGTTCTTC. It specifies CASQKNGNEQFF.

The chain has TRBV19 and TRBJ2-5, with D tentatively TRBD2 (5 bases). The assigned J gene may be wrong: the sequence end matches TRBJ2-7 better. CDR3 length: 14 amino acids. Per germline, CDR1 LNHDA and CDR2 SQIVND (reference sequence). This CDR3 reads CASSISVPSYEQYF. For the CDR3, the DNA is TGTGCCAGTAGTATTAGCGTCCCCTCCTACGAGCAGTACTTC.

The chain employs TRBV19 and TRBJ1-2; 7 bases line up with TRBD1. Germline V gene lookup returns CDR1 LNHDA and CDR2 SQIVND (reference sequence). The CDR3 loop spans 13 amino acids. V lost 6 bases and J lost 4; bases outside the gene matches: 5. The CDR3 DNA reads TGTGCCAGTAGCGTGACAGGGTCCTATGGCTACACCTTC. Translation: CASSVTGSYGYTF.

J is TRBJ2-5 and V is TRBV5-8, with D perhaps matching TRBD2 (6 bases). This CDR3 has 13 amino acids. Trimming took 1 base from V and 5 from J, leaving 9 bases between them. The germline gives CDR1 SGHTS, CDR2 YDEGEE. The CDR3 protein is CASSLNRGETQYF. The CDR3 DNA sequence: TGTGCCAGCAGCTTGAACCGGGGGGAGACCCAGTACTTC.

This sequence joins TRBV15 and TRBJ1-4; 7 bases are shared with TRBD1. The CDR3 is made up of 15 amino acids. Germline V CDR1 and CDR2: LNHNV, YYDKDF (reference sequence). V shed 0 bases and J 5 bases; nucleotides not matched to a gene: 3. The CDR3 DNA is TGTGCCACCAGCAGAGATGGACAGGCCAATGAAAAACTGTTTTTT. Protein product: CATSRDGQANEKLFF.

The rearrangement uses TRBV7-9 and TRBJ2-7; D is possibly TRBD1 (5 bases). CDR1 and CDR2 from the germline V gene are SEHNR and FQNEAQ (reference sequence). This CDR3 has 15 residues. Trimming stripped 1 base from V and 2 bases from J, with 12 bases between. CDR3 bases: TGTGCCAGCAGCTTAGACTCAGGGCCCGCCTACGAGCAGTACTTC. Protein product: CASSLDSGPAYEQYF. The variable domain in full, with the rest retrieved from reference TRBV7-9 and TRBJ2-7, is DTGVSQNPRHKITKRGQNVTFRCDPISEHNRLYWYRQTLGQGPEFLTYFQNEAQLEKSRLLSDRFSAERPKGSFSTLEIQRTEQGDSAMYLCASSLDSGPAYEQYFGPGTRLTVT.

V gene TRBV5-1 combines with J gene TRBJ2-5, with D unresolved. Germline-derived CDR1 and CDR2 are SGHRS and YFSETQ. This CDR3 comprises 15 residues. V lost 0 bases, J lost 2 bases, and 11 bases lay in between. CDR3 amino acids: CASSLAVIGQETQYF. The CDR3 DNA sequence: TGCGCCAGCAGCTTGGCTGTTATCGGTCAAGAGACCCAGTACTTC.

The chain combines TRBV11-2 with TRBJ2-3, with TRBD1 identical over 9 bases. Unmatched junction bases numbered 5, after V lost 3 bases and J lost 4 bases. This CDR3 comprises 15 residues. Per germline, CDR1 SGHAT and CDR2 FQNNGV. CDR3: CASSLGQGGADTQYF. CDR3 bases: TGTGCCAGCAGCTTGGGACAGGGTGGAGCAGATACGCAGTATTTT.

This sequence joins TRBV11-3 and TRBJ2-2; a possible D gene is TRBD1 (6 bases). The CDR3 totals 14 residues. The V end was cut by 1 base, the J end by 7 bases, with 10 bases between. CDR1 is SGHNT, CDR2 YENEEA, per germline. CDR3 amino acids: CASSLGGPVGELFF. CDR3 nucleotide sequence: TGTGCCAGCAGCTTAGGGGGGCCTGTCGGGGAGCTGTTTTTT. Based on the CDR3 plus reference TRBV11-3 and TRBJ2-2, the full variable domain is EAGVVQSPRYKIIEKKQPVAFWCNPISGHNTLYWYLQNLGQGPELLIRYENEEAVDDSQLPKDRFSAERLKGVDSTLKIQPAELGDSAVYLCASSLGGPVGELFFGEGSRLTVL.

The gene calls are TRBV18 and TRBJ1-3; D gene unclear. V lost 2 bases and J lost 0, with 8 bases in between. Germline CDR1 reads KGHSH; CDR2 reads LQKENI. The CDR3 contains 15 residues. CDR3 residues: CASSPSHLSGNTIYF. The CDR3 coding sequence is TGTGCCAGCTCACCAAGCCACCTCTCTGGAAACACCATATATTTT.

The V and J genes are TRBV29-1 and TRBJ2-7, with a tentative D call TRBD1 (5 bases). CDR1 SQVTM and CDR2 ANQGSEA come from the germline V gene. Trimming took 4 bases from V and 2 from J, leaving 9 bases between them. The CDR3 is 12 residues long. The CDR3 is CSVVRGTYEQYF. The DNA of the CDR3 is TGCAGCGTTGTAAGGGGCACCTACGAGCAGTACTTC.

The chain recombines TRBV6-5 with TRBJ2-5, with 7 bases matching TRBD2. V shed 6 bases, J shed 3 bases, and the junction held 4 bases outside the gene matches. The CDR3 spans 13 residues. The germline gives CDR1 MNHEY, CDR2 SVGAGI. This CDR3 is CASSLGGEETQYF. The CDR3 coding sequence is TGTGCCAGCAGCCTTGGGGGGGAAGAGACCCAGTACTTC.

The chain is built from TRBV18 and TRBJ2-3; 10 bases agree with TRBD1. CDR1 KGHSH and CDR2 LQKENI come from the germline V gene. V lost 6 bases, J lost 5 bases, and 5 bases stayed unmatched. The CDR3 is 14 amino acids. In nucleotides, the CDR3 is TGTGCCAGCTCTCCCCGGACAGGGGGAGATACGCAGTATTTT. It specifies CASSPRTGGDTQYF.

The V gene is TRBV6-1, the J gene TRBJ2-5; D is unresolved. The V gene's germline CDR1 is MNHNS and CDR2 SASEGT. CDR3 length: 14 residues. The V gene lost 1 base and the J gene lost 5 bases, with 11 bases spanning the gap. This CDR3 reads CASSEVRLRETQYF. CDR3 coding DNA: TGTGCCAGCAGTGAAGTCCGCCTCCGGGAGACCCAGTACTTC.